The 25 T cell receptor beta chains below were found in one sample sequenced in a study of blood T cell repertoires in COVID-19. Here immunoSEQ multiplex PCR was the method, and the copy in TCRdb shows in-frame clones only, minus some. The sample records roughly 250,000 clones, 85% to 95% being singletons. The specimen sequenced was PBMCs or T cells enriched from blood (not recorded which). All receptors derive from a woman between 18 and 30 years old who had recovered from COVID-19.

This clone has only one observation. This chain uses TRBV5-4 with TRBJ1-1; weak D call: TRBD1 (6 bases). This CDR3 has 15 amino acids. The V and J ends lost 3 bases and 4 bases respectively, with 16 bases between them. Per the germline V gene, CDR1 is SGHNT and CDR2 is YYREEE (reference sequence). The CDR3 loop is CASSSPRTGPTEAFF. The CDR3 DNA follows: TGTGCCAGCAGCTCCCCCCGTACAGGGCCCACTGAAGCTTTCTTT.

The V gene is TRBV2, the J gene TRBJ1-5, with D perhaps TRBD1 (6 bases). The CDR3 sequence is 14 residues long. V lost 6 bases to trimming and J lost 7 bases, with 16 bases between them. Germline CDR1 SNHLY, CDR2 FYNNEI. Here the CDR3 reads CASSIAGGQQPQHF. CDR3 bases: TGTGCCAGCAGCATTGCGGGGGGGCAGCAGCCCCAGCATTTT.

This chain links TRBV14 with TRBJ1-1; 10 bases are a match to TRBD1. The length of the CDR3 is 16 residues. The J segment lost 3 bases and the V segment lost 3 bases, leaving 7 bases of the junction unmatched. Germline V gene data show CDR1 as SGHDN and CDR2 as FVKESK. The CDR3 DNA reads as TGTGCCAGCAGCCACATCACCGGGACAGGGGACACTGAAGCTTTCTTT. Translation gives CASSHITGTGDTEAFF.

This chain uses TRBV5-1 with TRBJ1-3, with 8 bases identical to TRBD1. CDR1 and CDR2 (germline): SGHRS, YFSETQ. The junction had 15 bases not matched to a gene; V was cut back by 1 base and J by 0 bases. This CDR3 has 20 residues. CDR3 protein: CASSLKRDRGRSTSGNTIYF. CDR3 nucleotides: TGCGCCAGCAGCTTGAAGAGAGACAGGGGCCGTTCGACCTCTGGAAACACCATATATTTT. Together with reference TRBV5-1 and TRBJ1-3, the CDR3 gives the full variable domain: KAGVTQTPRYLIKTRGQQVTLSCSPISGHRSVSWYQQTPGQGLQFLFEYFSETQRNKGNFPGRFSGRQFSNSRSEMNVSTLELGDSALYLCASSLKRDRGRSTSGNTIYFGEGSWLTVV.

The J gene is TRBJ2-7, the V gene TRBV2; TRBD1 matches at 9 bases. CDR1 and CDR2 from the germline V gene are SNHLY and FYNNEI. The CDR3 loop spans 14 amino acids. V shed 5 bases, J shed 2 bases, and the junction held 4 bases outside the gene matches. The CDR3 DNA is TGTGCCAGCAGTAAGGGACAGGGACCCTACGAGCAGTACTTC. Amino acid sequence: CASSKGQGPYEQYF.

About this clone itself: The identical CDR3 is also encoded by other nucleotide sequences in the sample. The chain employs TRBV7-9 and TRBJ1-3, with TRBD1 matching 7 bases. Germline V gene sequence: CDR1 SEHNR, CDR2 FQNEAQ (reference sequence). The CDR3 spans 15 residues. V gave up 0 bases and J gave up 4 bases; unmatched junction bases: 3. CDR3 loop: CASSLAGGYGNTIYF. CDR3 DNA: TGTGCCAGCAGCTTAGCAGGGGGCTACGGAAACACCATATATTTT.

This rearrangement joins TRBV12-3 or TRBV12-4 to TRBJ2-7; D is perhaps TRBD1 (6 bases). CDR3 length: 12 amino acids. V lost 6 bases to trimming and J lost 6 bases, with 12 bases between them. The CDR3 bases are TGTGCCAGCAGACCGGACAGTGGCGAGCAGTACTTC. Amino acids: CASRPDSGEQYF.

The chain links TRBV3-1 (or the pseudogene TRBV3-2) to TRBJ1-2; 7 bases match TRBD1. The CDR3 spans 13 residues. V lost 4 bases to trimming and J lost 1 base; unmatched junction nucleotides: 0. Germline V gene lookup returns CDR1 LGHDT and CDR2 YNNKEL (reference sequence). CDR3 coding DNA: TGTGCCAGCAGCCGACAGGGTAACTATGGCTACACCTTC. This sequence encodes CASSRQGNYGYTF.

Here the CDR3 reads CASSSEDRRANVLTF. The CDR3 nucleotides are TGTGCCAGCAGCTCCGAGGACAGGAGGGCCAACGTCCTGACTTTC. This chain joins TRBV9 and TRBJ2-6, with 7 bases identical to TRBD1. The CDR3 totals 15 residues. The germline gives CDR1 SGDLS, CDR2 YYNGEE. Trimming took 4 bases from V and 5 from J; bases not matched to a gene: 6.

Here the CDR3 DNA reads TGTGCCAGCAGTTTGGGAGCGGGAGGGAACACCGGGGAGCTGTTTTTT. Its protein product is CASSLGAGGNTGELFF. This chain connects TRBV28 to TRBJ2-2; 9 positions agree with TRBD2. The CDR3 runs to 16 residues. V trimming: 3 bases; J trimming: 1 base; junction bases outside the gene matches: 3. Germline CDR1 MDHEN, CDR2 SYDVKM. Looking up the rest from reference TRBV28 and TRBJ2-2 gives the full variable domain: DVKVTQSSRYLVKRTGEKVFLECVQDMDHENMFWYRQDPGLGLRLIYFSYDVKMKEKGDIPEGYSVSREKKERFSLILESASTNQTSMYLCASSLGAGGNTGELFFGEGSRLTVL.

V gene TRBV11-3 combines with J gene TRBJ1-1; possibly TRBD1 for D (5 bases). The CDR3 has 14 amino acids. V was cut by 1 base and J by 4 bases, with 10 bases left in between. Per germline, CDR1 SGHNT and CDR2 YENEEA. CDR3 region: CASSLAGPGTEAFF. The CDR3 bases are TGTGCCAGCAGCTTAGCAGGGCCTGGCACTGAAGCTTTCTTT.

This clone occurred a few times. V gene TRBV3-1 (or the pseudogene TRBV3-2) combines with J gene TRBJ2-2, with 11 nucleotides matching TRBD2. The CDR3 is 16 amino acids. The V segment lost 4 bases and the J segment 7 bases; nucleotides outside the gene matches: 8. CDR1 and CDR2 from the germline V gene are LGHDT and YNNKEL (reference sequence). CDR3 sequence: CASSRTSGSRNGELFF. The CDR3 DNA is TGTGCCAGCAGCCGAACTAGCGGGAGTCGTAACGGGGAGCTGTTTTTT.

This clone was seen once. Here the CDR3 reads CASSLYRQRGREQYF. DNA of the CDR3: TGTGCCAGCAGCTTATACCGTCAGCGGGGGCGCGAGCAGTACTTC. The chain carries TRBV7-8 and TRBJ2-7; 8 nucleotides agree with TRBD2. Per germline, CDR1 SGHVS and CDR2 FQNEAQ. This CDR3 is built from 15 residues. Losses at the gene ends were 2 bases for V and 6 bases for J; bases not matched to a gene: 9.

This clone showed up just once. The chain is built from TRBV6-2 or TRBV6-3 and TRBJ2-7; 9 bases agree with TRBD1. CDR3 size: 17 residues. CDR1 MNHEY and CDR2 SVGEGT come from the germline V gene. The V gene end was trimmed by 4 bases and the J gene end by 1 base; junction bases not matched to a gene: 11. The CDR3 nucleotides are TGTGCCAGCAGTTTGGGACAGGGATATCTGCGTTCCTACGAGCAGTACTTC. Translated: CASSLGQGYLRSYEQYF.

The rearrangement links TRBV25-1 to TRBJ1-2; TRBD1 aligns across 7 bases. Germline CDR1 and CDR2: MGHDK and SYGVNS. Trimming took 5 bases from V and 3 from J; bases not matched to a gene: 3. This CDR3 has 13 amino acids. CDR3 nucleotides: TGTGCCAGCAGTTTAACAGGGGACTATGGCTACACCTTC. The encoded protein is CASSLTGDYGYTF.

The chain recombines TRBV7-3 with TRBJ2-1, with D unresolved. The CDR3 totals 16 residues. Germline values: CDR1 SGHTA, CDR2 FQGTGA. The ends were cut back, 1 base at V and 8 bases at J, with 18 bases in the middle. The CDR3: CASSLSGGYGLDEQFF. In DNA, the CDR3 is TGTGCCAGCAGCTTAAGCGGCGGTTATGGTTTAGATGAGCAGTTCTTC.

This chain connects TRBV11-3 to TRBJ2-5; no reliable D call. The CDR3 spans 13 residues. The ends were cut back, 3 bases at V and 1 base at J, with 6 bases in the middle. Germline-derived CDR1 and CDR2 are SGHNT and YENEEA. The CDR3, as DNA: TGTGCCAGCAGCTTGACATTCCAAGAGACCCAGTACTTC. This codes for CASSLTFQETQYF.

This chain joins TRBV28 and TRBJ2-2, with a weak D call TRBD1 (6 bases). V was trimmed by 5 bases and J by 6 bases, leaving 13 bases between them. The CDR3 contains 14 residues. Germline-derived CDR1 and CDR2 are MDHEN and SYDVKM. The CDR3 protein is CASSRRGGSGELFF. DNA of the CDR3: TGTGCCAGCAGTCGAAGAGGGGGATCCGGGGAGCTGTTTTTT.

The V and J genes are TRBV7-2 and TRBJ1-1; 7 nucleotides match TRBD1. The ends lost 5 bases at V and 4 bases at J; junction bases unmatched: 4. The CDR3 contains 13 residues. Per germline, CDR1 SGHTA and CDR2 FQGNSA. In nucleotides, the CDR3 is TGTGCCAGCAGCGCGACAGGGCCCACTGAAGCTTTCTTT. Translation: CASSATGPTEAFF. The full variable domain, with the rest looked up from reference TRBV7-2 and TRBJ1-1, is GAGVSQSPSNKVTEKGKDVELRCDPISGHTALYWYRQSLGQGLEFLIYFQGNSAPDKSGLPSDRFSAERTGGSVSTLTIQRTQQEDSAVYLCASSATGPTEAFFGQGTRLTVV.

The CDR3 sequence: CASSTDRVNGYTF. The CDR3 nucleotides are TGTGCCAGCAGTACCGACAGGGTAAATGGCTACACCTTC. The V gene is TRBV28, the J gene TRBJ1-2; the match to TRBD1 covers 7 bases. CDR1 and CDR2 (germline): MDHEN, SYDVKM. The CDR3 spans 13 residues. Trimming took 5 bases from V and 6 from J; bases not matched to a gene: 6.

This clone was recorded once. The genes are TRBV11-2 and TRBJ1-1; D ambiguous. Trimming stripped 1 base from V and 4 bases from J, with 7 bases between. Germline assignment: CDR1 SGHAT and CDR2 FQNNGV. The CDR3 runs 13 residues. For the CDR3, the DNA is TGTGCCAGCAGCTTAGGTCCTATCACTGAAGCTTTCTTT. It translates to CASSLGPITEAFF. The variable domain in full, with the rest retrieved from reference TRBV11-2 and TRBJ1-1, is EAGVAQSPRYKIIEKRQSVAFWCNPISGHATLYWYQQILGQGPKLLIQFQNNGVVDDSQLPKDRFSAERLKGVDSTLKIQPAKLEDSAVYLCASSLGPITEAFFGQGTRLTVV.

This sequence joins TRBV6-6 and TRBJ2-1, with 8 bases aligning to TRBD2. The CDR3 runs to 14 residues. CDR1 is MNHNY, CDR2 SVGAGI, per germline (reference sequence). Germline trimming cut 4 bases from V and 3 bases from J; bases unmatched to any gene: 2. The CDR3 is CASSSAGGYNEQFF. DNA of the CDR3: TGTGCCAGCAGTTCCGCGGGAGGCTACAATGAGCAGTTCTTC.

This clone was found a few times. This rearrangement joins TRBV5-8 to TRBJ1-6, with 8 positions matching TRBD1. J was trimmed by 7 bases and V by 5 bases; bases with no gene match: 5. The germline V gene encodes CDR1 SGHTS and CDR2 YDEGEE. The length of the CDR3 is 14 residues. Here the CDR3 DNA reads TGTGCCAGCAGGGCAGGGGGCCGGAATTCACCCCTCCACTTT. Translation gives CASRAGGRNSPLHF.

In this sample, this clone turned up once. The chain links TRBV6-5 to TRBJ1-1; 10 nucleotides align to TRBD1. CDR1 is MNHEY, CDR2 SVGAGI, per germline. The junction had 10 bases not matched to a gene; V was cut back by 5 bases and J by 10 bases. The CDR3 length is 14 residues. CDR3 region: CASSTPDRGRIAFF. The DNA for the CDR3 is TGTGCCAGCAGTACCCCGGACAGGGGGAGGATAGCTTTCTTT.

The gene calls are TRBV5-6 and TRBJ2-7; D possibly corresponds to TRBD1 (6 bases). CDR3 size: 13 residues. Germline-derived CDR1 and CDR2 are SGHDT and YYEEEE. The ends were cut back, 3 bases at V and 4 bases at J, with 11 bases in the middle. In DNA form, the CDR3 reads TGTGCCAGCAGCTCGGGACATCTTTACGAGCAGTACTTC. As protein: CASSSGHLYEQYF.